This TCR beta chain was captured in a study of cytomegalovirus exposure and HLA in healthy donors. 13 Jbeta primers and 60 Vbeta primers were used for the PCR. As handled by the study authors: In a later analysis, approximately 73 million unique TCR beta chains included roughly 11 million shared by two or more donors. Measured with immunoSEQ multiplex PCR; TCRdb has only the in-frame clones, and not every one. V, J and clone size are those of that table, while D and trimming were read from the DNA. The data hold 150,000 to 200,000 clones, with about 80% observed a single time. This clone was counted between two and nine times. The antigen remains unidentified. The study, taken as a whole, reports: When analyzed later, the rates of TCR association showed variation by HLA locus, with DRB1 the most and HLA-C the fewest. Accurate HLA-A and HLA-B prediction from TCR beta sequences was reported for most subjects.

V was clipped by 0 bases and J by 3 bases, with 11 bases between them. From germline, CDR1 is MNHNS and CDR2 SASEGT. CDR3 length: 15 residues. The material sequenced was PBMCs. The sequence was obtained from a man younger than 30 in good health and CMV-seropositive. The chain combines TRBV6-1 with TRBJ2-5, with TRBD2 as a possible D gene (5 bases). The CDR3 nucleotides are TGTGCCAGCAGTGAAGCGCTTAGAGGGAAAGAGACCCAGTACTTC. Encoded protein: CASSEALRGKETQYF.